A selection of T cell receptor beta chains follows, all from one sample in a study of long-term antiretroviral therapy in people with HIV. The protocol was immunoSEQ multiplex PCR, while the TCRdb copy is restricted to in-frame clones and leaves out a portion. The table records 20,000 to 25,000 clones, approximately 76% of them present only once. The source was unsorted PBMCs, collected less than 1.8 years before starting antiretroviral therapy. All receptors come from a woman aged 40 to 55 with HIV. The CDR3 runs from the conserved cysteine through the conserved F or W. Fields, in order: D gene, V gene, J gene, clone size, CDR3 protein, CDR3 DNA. A D gene is named only where the DNA matches it firmly. Size tells how often a clone was seen (once, few, many) or the class of an expanded clone, and some rows leave it out.

NA	TRBV2	TRBJ2-6	NA	CASSPNLSGANVLTF	TGTGCCAGCAGTCCGAACCTCTCTGGGGCCAACGTCCTGACTTTC
TRBD2	TRBV5-1	TRBJ2-3	NA	CASSLAGQRELGDTQYF	TGCGCCAGCAGCTTGGCGGGCCAGCGGGAGCTTGGAGATACGCAGTATTTT
NA	TRBV27	TRBJ2-6	NA	CASSFRDGILGSGANVLTF	TGTGCCAGCAGTTTCCGGGACGGGATCCTCGGTTCTGGGGCCAACGTCCTGACTTTC
NA	TRBV6-5	TRBJ1-1	NA	CASSSPGAAVAFF	TGTGCCAGCAGCTCGCCCGGGGCCGCCGTGGCTTTCTTT
TRBD1	TRBV7-9	TRBJ1-4	NA	CASSWDRGGGPQNEKLFF	TGTGCCAGCAGCTGGGACAGGGGCGGCGGACCCCAAAATGAAAAACTGTTTTTT
NA	TRBV2	TRBJ1-1	NA	CVTGGAFF	TGTGTCACCGGTGGTGCTTTCTTT
NA	TRBV2	TRBJ1-5	NA	CASSGEGVEDQPQHF	TGTGCCAGCAGTGGGGAAGGGGTGGAGGATCAGCCCCAGCATTTT
NA	TRBV6-1	TRBJ2-2	few	CASSEWGEGAGELFF	TGTGCCAGCAGTGAATGGGGAGAGGGGGCCGGGGAGCTGTTTTTT
TRBD1	TRBV7-2	TRBJ1-2	NA	CASSEGQGDNYGYTF	TGTGCCAGCAGCGAGGGACAGGGGGATAACTATGGCTACACCTTC
NA	TRBV18	TRBJ1-1	NA	CASKGQNTEAFF	TGTGCCAGCAAGGGACAGAACACTGAAGCTTTCTTT
NA	TRBV27	TRBJ2-2	NA	CASSVTTGELFF	TGTGCCAGCAGCGTAACCACGGGGGAGCTGTTTTTT
NA	TRBV7-2	TRBJ2-5	NA	CASSEGDFEETQYF	TGTGCCAGCAGCGAAGGGGACTTTGAAGAGACCCAGTACTTC
NA	TRBV10-3	TRBJ1-5	NA	CAISESGQTNQPQHF	TGTGCCATCAGTGAGTCCGGGCAGACCAATCAGCCCCAGCATTTT
NA	TRBV18	TRBJ1-2	NA	CASQPGLDGNNYGYTF	TGTGCCAGCCAACCAGGGTTAGACGGTAACAACTATGGCTACACCTTC
NA	TRBV30	TRBJ1-5	NA	CAWRGGTQDQPQHF	TGTGCCTGGAGGGGCGGGACACAGGATCAGCCCCAGCATTTT
NA	TRBV19	TRBJ2-7	NA	CASSMGGWEQYF	TGTGCCAGTAGTATGGGTGGTTGGGAGCAGTACTTC
TRBD1	TRBV18	TRBJ1-1	NA	CASSPGQFATNTEAFF	TGTGCCAGCTCACCGGGACAGTTTGCCACGAACACTGAAGCTTTCTTT
NA	TRBV5-1	TRBJ2-5	once	CASSWEGYVRGQPSQETQYF	TGCGCCAGCAGCTGGGAGGGGTATGTCAGGGGGCAACCCTCCCAAGAGACCCAGTACTTC
TRBD2	TRBV18	TRBJ2-2	NA	CASSPPILGLAEGELFF	TGTGCCAGCTCACCACCGATATTGGGACTAGCGGAGGGGGAGCTGTTTTTT
NA	TRBV6-5	TRBJ2-5	NA	CASSPRLGIQETQYF	TGTGCCAGCAGTCCCCGCTTGGGTATACAAGAGACCCAGTACTTC
TRBD1	TRBV30	TRBJ2-2	NA	CAWIQRAGTGFNTRLTGELFF	TGTGCCTGGATTCAACGAGCCGGGACAGGGTTTAATACCCGGTTAACCGGGGAGCTGTTTTTT
TRBD2	TRBV5-1	TRBJ2-1	NA	CASSLGLAGVDEQFF	TGCGCCAGCAGCTTGGGGCTAGCGGGGGTTGATGAGCAGTTCTTC
NA	TRBV6-5	TRBJ2-1	NA	CASSRLASYNEQFF	TGTGCCAGCAGCAGGCTAGCCTCCTACAATGAGCAGTTCTTC
TRBD1	TRBV7-9	TRBJ2-5	NA	CASSWTQGYGTQYF	TGTGCCAGCAGCTGGACACAGGGGTACGGGACCCAGTACTTC
NA	TRBV11-2	TRBJ2-5	NA	CASSQLGETQYF	TGTGCCAGCAGCCAACTAGGGGAGACCCAGTACTTC
TRBD2	TRBV2	TRBJ2-1	NA	CASGGLDDEQFF	TGTGCCAGCGGAGGACTAGACGATGAGCAGTTCTTC
TRBD1	TRBV5-4	TRBJ2-4	NA	CASSTPDRAEQYF	TGTGCCAGCAGCACCCCGGACAGGGCCGAACAGTACTTC
NA	TRBV10-3	TRBJ2-5	NA	CATQQGLGQLEGETQYF	TGTGCCACTCAACAAGGCTTGGGTCAGCTAGAAGGGGAGACCCAGTACTTC
NA	TRBV6-1	TRBJ1-2	NA	CASLRSGAYYTF	TGTGCCAGCCTAAGGTCAGGGGCCTACTACACCTTC
NA	TRBV4-2	TRBJ1-1	NA	CASSPFQGGAFF	TGTGCCAGCAGCCCGTTCCAGGGAGGGGCTTTCTTT
NA	TRBV5-1	TRBJ2-1	NA	CASSAETNNEQFF	TGCGCCAGCAGCGCGGAAACTAACAATGAGCAGTTCTTC
TRBD2	TRBV9	TRBJ2-3	NA	CASSVTGGSTDTQYF	TGTGCCAGCAGCGTGACGGGGGGGAGCACAGATACGCAGTATTTT
NA	TRBV30	TRBJ1-1	NA	CAWSEGTLGAFF	TGTGCCTGGAGTGAGGGGACCTTAGGCGCTTTCTTT
NA	TRBV27	TRBJ2-1	NA	CASSLRRTDPYNEQFF	TGTGCCAGCAGTTTAAGGAGGACCGACCCTTACAATGAGCAGTTCTTC
TRBD1	TRBV5-5	TRBJ1-5	few	CASSGAGTVNQPQHF	TGTGCCAGCAGCGGTGCCGGGACAGTCAATCAGCCCCAGCATTTT
NA	TRBV7-9	TRBJ1-1	NA	CAIESTGQSAFF	TGTGCCATCGAATCGACGGGCCAATCCGCTTTCTTT
NA	TRBV9	TRBJ2-7	NA	CASSVGPQNEQYF	TGTGCCAGCAGCGTCGGCCCCCAAAACGAGCAGTACTTC
NA	TRBV4-3	TRBJ2-7	few	CASSQDLLSSYEQYF	TGCGCCAGCAGCCAAGACCTACTGAGCTCCTACGAGCAGTACTTC
NA	TRBV2	TRBJ2-2	NA	CASSEVRGGTGELFF	TGTGCCAGCAGTGAAGTGAGGGGGGGCACCGGGGAGCTGTTTTTT
NA	TRBV11-2	TRBJ2-2	NA	CASRNGVAGINTGELFF	TGTGCCAGCAGGAACGGGGTGGCGGGAATCAACACCGGGGAGCTGTTTTTT
NA	TRBV19	TRBJ1-2	NA	CASSRGRTLSTF	TGTGCCAGTAGCCGAGGACGGACTCTTAGCACCTTC